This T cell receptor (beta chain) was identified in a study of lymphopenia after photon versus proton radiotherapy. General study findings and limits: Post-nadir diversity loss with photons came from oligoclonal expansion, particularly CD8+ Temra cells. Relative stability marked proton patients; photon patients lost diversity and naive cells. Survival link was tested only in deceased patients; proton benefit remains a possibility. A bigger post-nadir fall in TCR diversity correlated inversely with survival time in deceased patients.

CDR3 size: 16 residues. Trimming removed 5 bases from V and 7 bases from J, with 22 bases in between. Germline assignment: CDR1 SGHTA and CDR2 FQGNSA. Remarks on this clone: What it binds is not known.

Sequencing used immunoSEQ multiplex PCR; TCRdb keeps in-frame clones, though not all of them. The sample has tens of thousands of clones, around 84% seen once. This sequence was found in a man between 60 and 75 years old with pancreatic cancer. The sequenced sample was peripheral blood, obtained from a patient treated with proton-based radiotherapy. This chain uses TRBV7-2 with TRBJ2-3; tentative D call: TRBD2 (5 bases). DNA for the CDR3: TGTGCCAGCAGCCTAGTAGCGCCAATCTATAGGAATACGCAGTATTTT. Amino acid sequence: CASSLVAPIYRNTQYF. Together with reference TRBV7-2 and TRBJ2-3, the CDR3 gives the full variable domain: GAGVSQSPSNKVTEKGKDVELRCDPISGHTALYWYRQSLGQGLEFLIYFQGNSAPDKSGLPSDRFSAERTGGSVSTLTIQRTQQEDSAVYLCASSLVAPIYRNTQYFGPGTRLTVL.